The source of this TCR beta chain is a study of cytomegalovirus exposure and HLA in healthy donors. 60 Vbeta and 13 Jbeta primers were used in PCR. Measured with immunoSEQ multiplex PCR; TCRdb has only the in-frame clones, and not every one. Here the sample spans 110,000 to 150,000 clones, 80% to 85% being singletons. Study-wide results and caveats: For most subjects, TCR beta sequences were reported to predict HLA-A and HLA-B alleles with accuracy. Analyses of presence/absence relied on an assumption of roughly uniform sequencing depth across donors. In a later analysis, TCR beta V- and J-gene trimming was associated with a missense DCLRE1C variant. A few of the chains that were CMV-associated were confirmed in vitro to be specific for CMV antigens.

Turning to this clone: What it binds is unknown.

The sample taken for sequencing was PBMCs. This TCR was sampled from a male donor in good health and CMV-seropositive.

CDR3 region: CASSDLEQGRNEKLFF. CDR3 sequence (DNA): TGTGCCAGCAGTGACCTCGAACAGGGGCGAAATGAAAAACTGTTTTTT. V gene TRBV25-1 combines with J gene TRBJ1-4, with 7 bases that match TRBD1. The CDR3 covers 16 residues. The V segment lost 3 bases and the J segment 5 bases; nucleotides outside the gene matches: 9. Per germline, CDR1 MGHDK and CDR2 SYGVNS.